Presented here are 10 T cell receptor beta chains from one specimen sequenced in a study of shared clonotypes between healthy human individuals. The data were produced by immunoSEQ multiplex PCR, yet TCRdb's version contains in-frame clones alone and is incomplete. The repertoire holds 2 million to 2.5 million clones, with roughly 92% as singletons. Sequenced: naive CD4+ T cells from PBMCs. The subset is: CD45RA+ positively selected. The receptors derive from a man aged 18-30 years in good health. Some clones in this sample may be carry-over from other donors' samples.

The chain links TRBV18 to TRBJ1-2; D unresolved. CDR1 KGHSH and CDR2 LQKENI come from the germline V gene. The CDR3 spans 14 residues. V lost 2 bases and J 3 bases, leaving 10 bases between the germline ends. The CDR3 nucleotides are TGTGCCAGCTCACCATTAAGCCAGGACTATGGCTACACCTTC. Its translation is CASSPLSQDYGYTF.

This sequence joins TRBV27 and TRBJ2-7, with 8 bases matching TRBD1. V lost 5 bases and J lost 0; bases outside the gene matches: 6. The germline V gene encodes CDR1 MNHEY and CDR2 SMNVEV (reference sequence). The CDR3 sequence is 15 residues long. In DNA form, the CDR3 reads TGTGCCAGCAGTCGACAGGGGACAGGCTCCTACGAGCAGTACTTC. Amino acid sequence: CASSRQGTGSYEQYF.

A single count supports this clone. The rearrangement joins TRBV28 to TRBJ2-7; D unresolved. Trimming pared 6 bases from V and 3 bases from J, leaving 15 bases between. There are 14 residues in the CDR3. In germline, CDR1 is MDHEN, CDR2 SYDVKM. In DNA form, the CDR3 reads TGTGCCAGCAGGGCGGTTTCGGGTTTCTACGAGCAGTACTTC. This sequence encodes CASRAVSGFYEQYF.

The chain is built from TRBV27 and TRBJ1-4; 11 bases fit TRBD1. The CDR3 runs to 15 residues. Germline V gives CDR1 MNHEY, CDR2 SMNVEV (reference sequence). The trim removed 4 bases at V and 8 bases at J, leaving 6 bases unmatched. In DNA, the CDR3 is TGTGCCAGCAGTTCTCCGGGACAGGGGGTAGAAAAACTGTTTTTT. Translating gives CASSSPGQGVEKLFF.

The V and J genes are TRBV13 and TRBJ2-1, with D perhaps matching TRBD1 or TRBD2 (6 bases each). This CDR3 comprises 14 residues. The germline V gene has CDR1 PRHDT and CDR2 FYEKMQ (reference sequence). Trimming shortened V by 5 bases and J by 6 bases, and 14 bases separated the two germline ends. The CDR3 loop reads CASSPWGRGNEQFF. The CDR3 DNA reads as TGTGCCAGCAGCCCTTGGGGGCGGGGCAATGAGCAGTTCTTC. The variable domain in full, completed from reference TRBV13 and TRBJ2-1, reads AAGVIQSPRHLIKEKRETATLKCYPIPRHDTVYWYQQGPGQDPQFLISFYEKMQSDKGSIPDRFSAQQFSDYHSELNMSSLELGDSALYFCASSPWGRGNEQFFGPGTRLTVL.

The rearrangement uses TRBV5-1 and TRBJ2-7; weak D call: TRBD1 (5 bases). The V gene's germline CDR1 is SGHRS and CDR2 YFSETQ. The CDR3 is made up of 15 amino acids. The V end was cut by 0 bases, the J end by 2 bases, with 12 bases between. The CDR3 reads CASSLGQPRTYEQYF. In nucleotides, the CDR3 is TGCGCCAGCAGCTTGGGACAGCCCCGGACCTACGAGCAGTACTTC.

The J gene is TRBJ1-1, the V gene TRBV30, with D possibly being TRBD1 (5 bases). V lost 1 base, J lost 0 bases, and 9 bases lay in between. Germline V lookup: CDR1 GTSNPN, CDR2 SVGIG (reference sequence). The CDR3 totals 14 residues. The CDR3 DNA reads as TGTGCCTGGAGTGCAGGGCCGGTGAACACTGAAGCTTTCTTT. Residues: CAWSAGPVNTEAFF. Drawing the rest from reference TRBV30 and TRBJ1-1, the complete variable domain is SQTIHQWPATLVQPVGSPLSLECTVEGTSNPNLYWYRQAAGRGLQLLFYSVGIGQISSEVPQNLSASRPQDRQFILSSKKLLLSDSGFYLCAWSAGPVNTEAFFGQGTRLTVV.

V is TRBV18 and J is TRBJ1-1; D is ambiguous. This CDR3 spans 14 amino acids. In germline, CDR1 is KGHSH, CDR2 LQKENI. Deletions cut 2 bases from V and 2 bases from J, with 9 bases between. The CDR3 DNA reads as TGTGCCAGCTCACCAGGTCAGATAAACACTGAAGCTTTCTTT. Protein sequence: CASSPGQINTEAFF.

Remarks on this clone: Other DNA sequences in the same sample also yield this CDR3. The chain employs TRBV6-1 and TRBJ2-1, with 12 nucleotides matching TRBD2. Trimming took 6 bases from V and 3 from J; bases not matched to a gene: 3. This CDR3 is 15 amino acids long. Germline lookup yields CDR1 MNHNS and CDR2 SASEGT. The CDR3 coding sequence is TGTGCCAGCAGCGCGGGACTAGCGGGCTACAATGAGCAGTTCTTC. Translated, it gives CASSAGLAGYNEQFF.

V and J are TRBV29-1 and TRBJ2-5; TRBD1 or TRBD2 may be the D gene (6 bases each). The J call may be in error: the DNA end matches TRBJ2-7 better. Germline-derived CDR1 and CDR2 are SQVTM and ANQGSEA. The CDR3 has 12 residues. The CDR3 sequence: CSAGGGPYEQYF. CDR3 sequence (DNA): TGCAGCGCCGGGGGCGGTCCCTACGAGCAGTACTTC.